This T cell receptor beta chain stems from a study of blood T cell repertoires in COVID-19. For the study at large: In each case, the material was cDNA or gDNA derived from T cells, B-cell-depleted T cells, or PBMCs.

Participants reported their clinical history, and cohort assignment relied on those reports. Sequenced by immunoSEQ multiplex PCR; TCRdb stores in-frame clones only, minus some. The table lists 300,000 or so clones, roughly 90% of them singletons. This CDR3 has 13 residues. V shed 0 bases and J shed 8 bases, with 8 bases lying between them. Germline V gives CDR1 LGHNA, CDR2 YSLEER. This receptor was identified in a man in his sixties who had recovered from COVID-19. The chain recombines TRBV4-3 with TRBJ2-1; D is unresolved. Input material: PBMCs or T cells enriched from blood (not recorded which). In DNA form, the CDR3 reads TGCGCCAGCAGCCAAGATAGATACGATGAGCAGTTCTTC. It codes for CASSQDRYDEQFF.